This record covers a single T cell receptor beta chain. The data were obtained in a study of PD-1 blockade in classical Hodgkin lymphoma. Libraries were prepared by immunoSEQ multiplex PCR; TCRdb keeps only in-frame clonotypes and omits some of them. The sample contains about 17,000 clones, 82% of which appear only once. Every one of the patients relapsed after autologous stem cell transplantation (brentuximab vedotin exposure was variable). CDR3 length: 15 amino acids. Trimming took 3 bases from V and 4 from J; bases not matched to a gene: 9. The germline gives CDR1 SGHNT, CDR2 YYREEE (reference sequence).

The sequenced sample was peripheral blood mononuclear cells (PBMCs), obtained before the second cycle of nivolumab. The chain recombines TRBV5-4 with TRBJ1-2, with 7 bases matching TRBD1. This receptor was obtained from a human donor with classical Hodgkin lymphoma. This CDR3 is CASSSSGGVSYGYTF. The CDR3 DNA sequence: TGTGCCAGCAGCTCCTCAGGGGGGGTTAGCTATGGCTACACCTTC.